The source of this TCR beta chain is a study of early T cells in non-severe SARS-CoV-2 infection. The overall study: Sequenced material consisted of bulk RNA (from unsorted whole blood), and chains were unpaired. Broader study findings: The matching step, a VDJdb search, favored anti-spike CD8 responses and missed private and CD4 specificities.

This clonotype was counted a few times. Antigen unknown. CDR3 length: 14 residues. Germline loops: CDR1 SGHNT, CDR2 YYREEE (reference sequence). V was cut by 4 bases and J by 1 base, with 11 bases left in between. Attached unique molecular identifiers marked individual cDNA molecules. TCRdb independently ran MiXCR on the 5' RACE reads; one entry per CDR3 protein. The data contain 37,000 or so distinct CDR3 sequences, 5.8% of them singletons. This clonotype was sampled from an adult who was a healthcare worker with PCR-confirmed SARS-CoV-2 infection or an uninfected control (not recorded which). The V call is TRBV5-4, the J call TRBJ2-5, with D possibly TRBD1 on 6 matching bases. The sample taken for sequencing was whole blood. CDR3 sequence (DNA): TGTGCCAGCAGCCTGGGACAACGCCAAGAGACCCAGTACTTC. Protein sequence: CASSLGQRQETQYF.